This T cell receptor (beta chain) originates from a study of CD8+ T cells in alopecia areata. Regarding the study as a whole: Besides other cells, scalp samples also yield sequences of resident alphabeta T cells from normal skin. An increase in clonality over normal scalp was evident in lesional scalp, especially alopecia totalis/universalis. It was less clear whether patients shared TCRs than it was in mice, possibly because of HLA.

Samples from alopecia areata patients were lesional scalp punch biopsies and peripheral blood. Trimming shortened V by 4 bases and J by 0 bases, and 9 bases separated the two germline ends. The CDR3 totals 14 residues. Germline V gene lookup returns CDR1 SNHLY and CDR2 FYNNEI. Of note for this clone: The target antigen is unknown.

Extracted from the samples, RNA was reverse transcribed into cDNA to serve as the sequencing template. Sequencing was performed with immunoSEQ multiplex PCR; in TCRdb, only in-frame clones are kept and a portion is missing. The data show more than 95,000 clones, with about 50% seen just once and 8% to 11% held by the top ten. The clonotype comes from a human donor with alopecia areata. The rearrangement links TRBV2 to TRBJ2-5; D is uncertain. The sample comprised NKG2D-low CD8+ T cells sorted from blood. DNA of the CDR3: TGTGCCAGCAGTGCCGGAATAAACCAAGAGACCCAGTACTTC. This codes for CASSAGINQETQYF.